A selection of T cell receptor beta chains follows, all from one sample in a study of blood T cell repertoires in COVID-19. This table comes from immunoSEQ multiplex PCR, and its TCRdb copy is limited to in-frame clones, with some not included. The data contain some 250,000 clones, 84% of them singletons. What was sequenced was peripheral blood. The receptors stem from a man in his forties or fifties with active or convalescent COVID-19. Each CDR3 is given with its conserved first and last residue. D genes are given only for firm matches. Size is omitted from some rows. Given values are once, few, many or a class for expanded clones.

abundance	d_gene	v_gene	j_gene	CDR3nt	CDR3aa
once	.	TRBV19	TRBJ1-2	TGTGCCAGTAGTATATGGGGAATTGAGGACTCGGTCGGATATGGCTACACCTTC	CASSIWGIEDSVGYGYTF
.	TRBD2	TRBV9	TRBJ2-5	TGTGCCAGCAGCGTAAGCGGGGGACCCCAAGAGACCCAGTACTTC	CASSVSGGPQETQYF
.	TRBD1	TRBV6-6	TRBJ1-4	TGTGCCAGCAATCGGGACAGACCTGAAAAACTGTTTTTT	CASNRDRPEKLFF
.	TRBD2	TRBV20-1	TRBJ2-7	TGCAGTGCTAGTCCCGGCGGGGGGTCCCCCTCCTACGAGCAGTACTTC	CSASPGGGSPSYEQYF
.	TRBD1	TRBV5-6	TRBJ2-1	TGTGCCAGCAGCGGGGGACAGGGGGCCTATACCAATGAGCAGTTCTTC	CASSGGQGAYTNEQFF
.	.	TRBV4-3	TRBJ2-3	TGCGCCAGCAGCCAGCGACAGAGCACAGATACGCAGTATTTT	CASSQRQSTDTQYF
.	TRBD1	TRBV4-1	TRBJ2-3	TGCGCCAGCAGCCATGGGGACAGGCCCACCTTCACAGATACGCAGTATTTT	CASSHGDRPTFTDTQYF
.	TRBD1	TRBV27	TRBJ1-5	TGTGCCAGCAGTTTGGACAGGGGGAATCAGCCCCAGCATTTT	CASSLDRGNQPQHF
.	.	TRBV2	TRBJ2-7	TGTGCCAGCAGTGCCGCCTCCGGACAGTCCTACGAGCAGTACTTC	CASSAASGQSYEQYF
.	.	TRBV9	TRBJ1-1	TGTGCCAGCAGCGTAGGGGAGTTCACTGAAGCTTTCTTT	CASSVGEFTEAFF
.	TRBD2	TRBV5-4	TRBJ2-3	TGTGCCAGCAGCTTGGGACTAGCGGGCGGCTACATAAATACGCAGTATTTT	CASSLGLAGGYINTQYF
.	.	TRBV4-2	TRBJ2-2	TGTGCCAGCAGCCAAGCTGCGGGCCGCGACACCGGGGAGCTGTTTTTT	CASSQAAGRDTGELFF
once	.	TRBV6-5	TRBJ2-7	TGTGCCAGCAGTTACATCCCTAGTTCCCACGAGCAGTACTTC	CASSYIPSSHEQYF
.	TRBD1	TRBV4-3	TRBJ1-6	TGCGCCAGCAGCCAAGGATTTACAGGGGGTTCGTCCTATAATTCACCCCTCCACTTT	CASSQGFTGGSSYNSPLHF
.	TRBD1	TRBV9	TRBJ1-6	TGTGCCAGCAGCGACCGGGACAGGGGATCACCCCTCCACTTT	CASSDRDRGSPLHF
.	TRBD2	TRBV6-6	TRBJ2-2	TGTGCCAGCAGCCCACTAGCGGGGGGGCACACCGGGGAGCTGTTTTTT	CASSPLAGGHTGELFF
few	.	TRBV28	TRBJ2-7	TGTGCCAGCAGGGCCGACTACGAGCAGTACTTC	CASRADYEQYF
.	TRBD1	TRBV28	TRBJ1-1	TGTGCCAGCAGTGTCAGGGGGCGCGGGTTCGGGAACACTGAAGCTTTCTTT	CASSVRGRGFGNTEAFF
.	TRBD2	TRBV11-2	TRBJ2-4	TGTGCCAGCAGCTCGCGCGGGACTAGCGGGGACATTCAGTACTTC	CASSSRGTSGDIQYF
.	TRBD1	TRBV2	TRBJ2-7	TGTGCCAGCAACGAGGACAGGGAGTTGGCCGAGCAGTACTTC	CASNEDRELAEQYF
.	TRBD1	TRBV5-1	TRBJ2-7	TGCGCCAGCAGCCAATACGACAGGGGGGACTACGAGCAGTACTTC	CASSQYDRGDYEQYF
few	.	TRBV7-3	TRBJ1-1	TGTGCCAGCAGCTTCAGGGTTAGTCCTGAAGCTTTCTTT	CASSFRVSPEAFF
.	TRBD1	TRBV27	TRBJ2-7	TGTGCCAGCAGTCACTGGGGGGACAGGGTTTCCTACGAGCAGTACTTC	CASSHWGDRVSYEQYF
.	.	TRBV12-3/TRBV12-4	TRBJ1-2	TGTGCCAGCAGTTTATCAGAAAACTATGGCTACACCTTC	CASSLSENYGYTF
.	TRBD2	TRBV9	TRBJ2-1	TGTGCCAGCAGCTCGGGACTAGCGAGCTCCTACAATGAGCAGTTCTTC	CASSSGLASSYNEQFF
.	TRBD1	TRBV7-8	TRBJ1-2	TGTGCCAGCAGCTTAGAAAGGGGACAGGGGGTAGGTGGCTACACCTTC	CASSLERGQGVGGYTF
.	TRBD1	TRBV28	TRBJ2-4	TGTGCCAGCAGTTTAAGGACAGGAGGTTCTTCAAACATTCAGTACTTC	CASSLRTGGSSNIQYF
.	.	TRBV6-5	TRBJ2-6	TGTGCCAGCTATGGGGGGTCTGGGGCCAACGTCCTGACTTTC	CASYGGSGANVLTF